Below, 28 T cell receptor beta chains from the same sample are listed, as sequenced in a study of glioma-infiltrating T cells. Using RNA template, CDR3s of TCR alpha and beta were amplified with iRepertoire arm-PCR. TCRdb reprocessed the multiplex PCR reads with MiXCR, giving one entry per CDR3 protein. The sample includes 150,000 to 200,000 distinct CDR3 sequences, more than 30% of them seen just once. Sequenced: glioma tissue, nonneoplastic brain tissue, or PBMCs (not recorded which). Every receptor here comes from a human donor with low-grade glioma or glioblastoma, undergoing nonglioma brain surgery, or in good health (not recorded which).

Many counts were recorded for this clonotype. The J gene is TRBJ1-1, the V gene TRBV4-1; D is ambiguous. This CDR3 region has 16 residues. Germline V lookup: CDR1 MGHRA, CDR2 YSYEKL. V was cut by 0 bases and J by 4 bases, with 15 bases left in between. CDR3 nucleotide sequence: TGCGCCAGCAGCCAAGATACGTCTCGGAGGGCCACTGAAGCTTTCTTT. This translates into CASSQDTSRRATEAFF.

At least ten counts were recorded for this clonotype. The chain joins TRBV4-3 to TRBJ2-3; weak D call: TRBD2 (5 bases). Germline V CDR1 and CDR2: LGHNA, YSLEER. This CDR3 spans 13 amino acids. V was trimmed by 0 bases and J by 8 bases, leaving 9 bases between them. CDR3 residues: CASSQDRAGTQYF. CDR3 DNA: TGCGCCAGCAGCCAAGATCGGGCGGGTACGCAGTATTTT.

V gene TRBV27 combines with J gene TRBJ2-7, with TRBD1 matching 8 bases. The germline V gene encodes CDR1 MNHEY and CDR2 SMNVEV (reference sequence). This CDR3 contains 14 residues. V lost 6 bases to trimming and J lost 4 bases; unmatched junction nucleotides: 8. CDR3 region: CASRPGQEGYEQYF. In nucleotides, the CDR3 is TGTGCCAGCAGACCGGGACAGGAGGGGTACGAGCAGTACTTC.

J is TRBJ2-3 and V is TRBV12-3 or TRBV12-4; 13 bases map to TRBD2. This CDR3 spans 16 amino acids. The V and J ends lost 5 bases and 4 bases, in that order; junction bases with no gene match: 6. The CDR3 DNA is TGTGCCAGCAGTCCCCGACTAGCGGGAGGCCCAGATACGCAGTATTTT. Its translation is CASSPRLAGGPDTQYF.

This clonotype was observed at least ten times. The rearrangement uses TRBV29-1 and TRBJ2-3; no firm D call. V was pared by 0 bases and J by 6 bases, with 10 bases between. From germline, CDR1 is SQVTM and CDR2 ANQGSEA. The CDR3 is made up of 13 amino acids. The CDR3 DNA sequence: TGCAGCGTTGAAGATCGAGTCGGGGATACGCAGTATTTT. It codes for CSVEDRVGDTQYF.

The V and J genes are TRBV7-9 and TRBJ1-1; no clear D gene. The CDR3 totals 13 residues. From germline, CDR1 is SEHNR and CDR2 FQNEAQ (reference sequence). The CDR3 DNA reads as TGTGGCATCAGCCCCCCATCGGACACTGAAGCTTTCTTT. The encoded protein is CGISPPSDTEAFF.

The gene calls are TRBV12-3 or TRBV12-4 and TRBJ1-1; D is unresolved. The ends were cut back, 3 bases at V and 1 base at J, with 6 bases in the middle. CDR3 length: 13 residues. The CDR3 coding sequence is TGTGCCAGCAGTTTTAATAGGAACACTGAAGCTTTCTTT. Translated, it gives CASSFNRNTEAFF.

This clonotype was detected only once. This chain uses TRBV6-6 with TRBJ1-1; perhaps TRBD1 as D (5 bases). CDR3 length: 18 amino acids. V gave up 0 bases and J gave up 6 bases, with 23 bases separating them. Germline CDR1 MNHNY, CDR2 SVGAGI (reference sequence). DNA of the CDR3: TGTGCCAGCAGTTACTCAACGGGAGGGGCAGGCATCGTCGCTGAAGCTTTCTTT. It codes for CASSYSTGGAGIVAEAFF.

The sample holds many counts of this clonotype. This chain links TRBV28 with TRBJ1-6, with D possibly TRBD1 on 5 matching bases. With 2 bases removed from V and 11 bases from J, the gap between germline ends came to 13 bases. The CDR3 sequence is 14 residues long. The germline CDR1 and CDR2 sequences are MDHEN and SYDVKM. CDR3 loop: CASSLGTLRAPLHF. In DNA, the CDR3 is TGTGCCAGCAGTTTAGGGACTCTGCGGGCACCCCTCCACTTT.

This clonotype was seen only a few times. The rearrangement links TRBV7-2 to TRBJ2-1; TRBD2 matches at 12 bases. CDR1 and CDR2 from the germline V gene are SGHTA and FQGNSA. Trimming took 2 bases from V and 3 from J; bases not matched to a gene: 8. The CDR3 runs to 18 residues. CDR3 in DNA: TGTGCCAGCAGCTTACGTAGACTAGCGGGAGCCAACTACAATGAGCAGTTCTTC. Translating gives CASSLRRLAGANYNEQFF.

This clonotype showed up just once. This chain links TRBV28 with TRBJ2-1; D gene uncertain. V was pared by 2 bases and J by 10 bases, with 9 bases between. Germline CDR1 and CDR2: MDHEN and SYDVKM. This CDR3 has 12 residues. The CDR3 reads CASSLRANEQFF. As DNA, the CDR3 is TGTGCCAGCAGTTTAAGAGCGAACGAGCAGTTCTTC.

This chain joins TRBV29-1 and TRBJ2-1; 7 bases are shared with TRBD2. Per germline, CDR1 SQVTM and CDR2 ANQGSEA. Trimming took 8 bases from V and 8 from J; bases not matched to a gene: 12. The CDR3 spans 13 residues. CDR3 protein: CSHSAGVTHEQFF. The CDR3 DNA reads as TGCAGCCATTCCGCGGGAGTAACCCATGAGCAGTTCTTC.

This clonotype was observed at least ten times. The V and J genes are TRBV29-1 and TRBJ2-1, with 9 bases fitting TRBD1. Germline V gene lookup returns CDR1 SQVTM and CDR2 ANQGSEA. The trim removed 3 bases at V and 7 bases at J, leaving 10 bases unmatched. The CDR3 is made up of 15 amino acids. CDR3 sequence: CSVDRVGQGWNEQFF. CDR3 nucleotide sequence: TGCAGCGTTGATCGAGTTGGACAGGGGTGGAATGAGCAGTTCTTC.

This clonotype was seen at least ten times. The genes are TRBV10-3 and TRBJ1-2; D is ambiguous. From germline, CDR1 is ENHRY and CDR2 SYGVKD. V was trimmed by 7 bases and J by 8 bases, leaving 20 bases between them. This CDR3 region has 14 residues. The CDR3 reads CAINQHLDGGGYTF. In DNA, the CDR3 is TGTGCCATCAATCAACATTTAGACGGAGGAGGCTACACCTTC.

Ten or more counts support this clonotype. The J gene is TRBJ1-6, the V gene TRBV27; D unresolved. The V gene's germline CDR1 is MNHEY and CDR2 SMNVEV (reference sequence). With 2 bases removed from V and 7 bases from J, the gap between germline ends came to 3 bases. The CDR3 covers 12 residues. The CDR3 coding sequence is TGTGCCAGCAGTTTAAGGAATTCACCCCTCCACTTT. Its protein is CASSLRNSPLHF.

The chain joins TRBV7-2 to TRBJ2-7; 11 nucleotides line up with TRBD2. From germline, CDR1 is SGHTA and CDR2 FQGNSA. The V and J ends lost 5 bases and 3 bases, in that order; junction bases with no gene match: 3. The CDR3 has 14 amino acids. The CDR3 nucleotides are TGTGCCAGCAGCGGGGGGACTAGCGGCTACGAGCAGTACTTC. Translation gives CASSGGTSGYEQYF. The whole variable domain, filled in from reference TRBV7-2 and TRBJ2-7, reads GAGVSQSPSNKVTEKGKDVELRCDPISGHTALYWYRQSLGQGLEFLIYFQGNSAPDKSGLPSDRFSAERTGGSVSTLTIQRTQQEDSAVYLCASSGGTSGYEQYFGPGTRLTVT.

With regard to this clonotype: The junction departs from the called germline gene at one end, perhaps through a read error. The V call is TRBV4-1, the J call TRBJ2-7, with 7 bases that match TRBD2. The CDR3 sequence is 15 residues long. CDR1 is MGHRA, CDR2 YSYEKL, per germline. The CDR3 region has the DNA TGCGCCAGCAGACAAGATGGGGAGCGGGACTACGAGCAGTACTTC. This gives the protein CASRQDGERDYEQYF.

This clonotype was counted ten times or more. The V and J genes are TRBV6-2 or TRBV6-3 and TRBJ2-1; 12 bases agree with TRBD2. CDR1 is MNHEY and CDR2 is SVGEGT in the germline V gene. The CDR3 is 15 amino acids. The V gene end was trimmed by 6 bases and the J gene end by 5 bases; junction bases not matched to a gene: 5. The CDR3 sequence is CASRRGLAGNNEQFF. The CDR3, as DNA: TGTGCCAGCAGACGGGGACTAGCGGGTAACAATGAGCAGTTCTTC.

This clonotype was counted at least ten times. The chain couples TRBV7-9 to TRBJ2-7; D may be TRBD1 or TRBD2 (6 bases each). The CDR3 is made up of 16 amino acids. Looked up from germline, CDR1 is SEHNR and CDR2 is FQNEAQ (reference sequence). The V end lost 5 bases, the J end lost 4 bases, and 21 bases lay between the germline ends. The CDR3 nucleotides are TGTGCCAGCAGCGACGCGTTAGGGGGGCGAGGATACGAGCAGTACTTC. It encodes CASSDALGGRGYEQYF.

The chain joins TRBV19 to TRBJ2-3; tentative D call: TRBD2 (6 bases). Trimming shortened V by 6 bases and J by 6 bases, and 19 bases separated the two germline ends. The CDR3 totals 15 residues. From germline, CDR1 is LNHDA and CDR2 SQIVND (reference sequence). In DNA, the CDR3 is TGTGCCAGTAGCGCCGTGACTAGACTTGGGGATACGCAGTATTTT. It encodes CASSAVTRLGDTQYF. The full variable domain, completed using reference TRBV19 and TRBJ2-3, is DGGITQSPKYLFRKEGQNVTLSCEQNLNHDAMYWYRQDPGQGLRLIYYSQIVNDFQKGDIAEGYSVSREKKESFPLTVTSAQKNPTAFYLCASSAVTRLGDTQYFGPGTRLTVL.

This rearrangement joins TRBV3-1 to TRBJ2-1, with D perhaps TRBD1 (6 bases). V was cut by 1 base and J by 5 bases, with 9 bases left in between. Germline-derived CDR1 and CDR2 are LGHDT and YNNKEL (reference sequence). The CDR3 length is 14 residues. CDR3 sequence: CASSQGTVNNEQFF. In DNA, the CDR3 is TGTGCCAGCAGCCAAGGGACAGTTAACAATGAGCAGTTCTTC.

This clonotype came up many times. The chain links TRBV20-1 to TRBJ1-1; D is perhaps TRBD1 (6 bases). The CDR3 contains 15 residues. Trimming took off 6 bases at V and 0 bases at J, with 17 bases between the two ends. The germline CDR1 and CDR2 sequences are DFQATT and SNEGSKA (reference sequence). Here the CDR3 reads CSATPGRGLNTEAFF. CDR3 DNA sequence: TGCAGTGCCACTCCGGGCAGGGGCTTGAACACTGAAGCTTTCTTT.

This clonotype was detected ten times or more. J is TRBJ2-7 and V is TRBV6-1; TRBD1 aligns across 7 bases. V was pared by 7 bases and J by 0 bases, with 9 bases of the junction left unmatched. The CDR3 totals 15 residues. Germline values: CDR1 MNHNS, CDR2 SASEGT. CDR3 sequence (DNA): TGTGCCAGCATTCTCTCCGGGGACAGCTCCTACGAGCAGTACTTC. It codes for CASILSGDSSYEQYF.

The V and J genes are TRBV5-1 and TRBJ2-3; possibly TRBD2 for D (5 bases). Germline V gene lookup returns CDR1 SGHRS and CDR2 YFSETQ. The CDR3 is 14 amino acids. The ends were cut back, 4 bases at V and 6 bases at J, with 15 bases in the middle. In DNA, the CDR3 is TGCGCCAGCAGCCGCCGAATAGCGACGGATACGCAGTATTTT. It codes for CASSRRIATDTQYF.

At least ten counts were recorded for this clonotype. The J gene is TRBJ1-3, the V gene TRBV6-6; 9 bases align to TRBD1. Looked up from germline, CDR1 is MNHNY and CDR2 is SVGAGI (reference sequence). The CDR3 extends over 16 amino acids. With 0 bases clipped from V and 1 base from J, the junction kept 1 base outside the gene matches. The CDR3 DNA sequence: TGTGCCAGCAGTTACTCCGGGACAGGGTCTGGAAACACCATATATTTT. This translates into CASSYSGTGSGNTIYF.

V usage is TRBV6-4 and J usage is TRBJ1-1, with no clear D. This CDR3 is 17 amino acids long. Germline V gene lookup returns CDR1 MRHNA and CDR2 SNTAGT. Trimming left V 4 bases short and J 2 bases short, with 20 bases between. CDR3 residues: CASSGVQMIPRNTEAFF. The CDR3 nucleotides read TGTGCCAGCAGTGGAGTTCAGATGATACCGAGAAACACTGAAGCTTTCTTT.

The table lists this clonotype with many counts. V is TRBV19 and J is TRBJ1-5; the D is unclear. V gave up 3 bases and J gave up 7 bases, with 10 bases separating them. The CDR3 runs to 13 residues. CDR1 and CDR2 (germline): LNHDA, SQIVND (reference sequence). The DNA of the CDR3 is TGTGCCAGTAGTATTGGGGATCGACAGCCCCAGCATTTT. It specifies CASSIGDRQPQHF.

This clonotype appeared many times. The chain carries TRBV7-8 and TRBJ1-1; the D is unclear. CDR3 length equals 18 residues. Germline CDR1 is SGHVS and CDR2 is FQNEAQ. The V end lost 5 bases, the J end lost 1 base, and 23 bases lay between the germline ends. CDR3: CASSRTPSWLGSNTEAFF. CDR3 in DNA: TGTGCCAGCAGCCGAACCCCGAGTTGGCTGGGTTCGAACACTGAAGCTTTCTTT.